These T cell receptor beta chains were read from a single sample in a study of cytotoxic CD8 clonotypes in ibrutinib-treated CLL. Sequencing used immunoSEQ multiplex PCR; TCRdb keeps in-frame clones, though not all of them. In the table there are more than 85,000 clones, about 72% of which are singletons. The sample consisted of PBMCs, taken after 12 months of ibrutinib treatment. The origin of the receptors is a human donor with chronic lymphocytic leukemia. The CDR3 runs from the conserved cysteine through the conserved F or W. The order of the fields is CDR3 protein, CDR3 DNA, D gene, clone size, V gene, J gene. D genes are given only for firm matches. Rows give clone size only sometimes, using once, few, many, or a class for an expanded clone.

cdr3_aa: CASKGSENTEAFF
cdr3_nt: TGTGCCAGCAAGGGTTCAGAGAACACTGAAGCTTTCTTT
d_call: -
clone_size: few
v_call: TRBV5-4
j_call: TRBJ1-1

cdr3_aa: CASSPSGDPYEQYF
cdr3_nt: TGTGCCAGCTCACCATCCGGGGACCCCTACGAGCAGTACTTC
d_call: -
clone_size: -
v_call: TRBV18
j_call: TRBJ2-7

cdr3_aa: CASSPLAGEETQYF
cdr3_nt: TGTGCCAGCTCACCTCTAGCGGGGGAGGAGACCCAGTACTTC
d_call: TRBD2
clone_size: -
v_call: TRBV18
j_call: TRBJ2-5

cdr3_aa: CASRDNEQFF
cdr3_nt: TGTGCCAGCAGAGACAATGAGCAGTTCTTC
d_call: -
clone_size: -
v_call: TRBV2
j_call: TRBJ2-1

cdr3_aa: CASSTGRAYTEAFF
cdr3_nt: TGTGCCAGTTCGACAGGCAGAGCGTACACTGAAGCTTTCTTT
d_call: -
clone_size: -
v_call: TRBV6-6
j_call: TRBJ1-1

cdr3_aa: CSSEGRGGQETQYF
cdr3_nt: TGCAGCTCCGAGGGGAGGGGTGGTCAAGAGACCCAGTACTTC
d_call: TRBD2
clone_size: -
v_call: TRBV29-1
j_call: TRBJ2-5

cdr3_aa: CASSGTSGGNTQYF
cdr3_nt: TGTGCCAGCAGTGGGACTAGCGGGGGGAATACGCAGTATTTT
d_call: TRBD2
clone_size: many
v_call: TRBV6-4
j_call: TRBJ2-3

cdr3_aa: CASSDRGLGYGYTF
cdr3_nt: TGTGCCAGCAGCGACCGGGGGCTCGGCTATGGCTACACCTTC
d_call: -
clone_size: -
v_call: TRBV6-5
j_call: TRBJ1-2

cdr3_aa: CASTEQGARQPQHF
cdr3_nt: TGTGCCAGCACCGAACAGGGGGCTCGTCAGCCCCAGCATTTT
d_call: TRBD1
clone_size: -
v_call: TRBV6-6
j_call: TRBJ1-5

cdr3_aa: CAWSGRGGWSDTQYF
cdr3_nt: TGTGCCTGGAGTGGAAGGGGAGGCTGGTCCGATACGCAGTATTTT
d_call: -
clone_size: -
v_call: TRBV30
j_call: TRBJ2-3

cdr3_aa: CASSLGPSSSSYEQYF
cdr3_nt: TGTGCCAGCAGCTTAGGACCGAGCTCGAGCTCCTACGAGCAGTACTTC
d_call: -
clone_size: once
v_call: TRBV7-3
j_call: TRBJ2-7

cdr3_aa: CARDRGGTGELFF
cdr3_nt: TGTGCCCGCGACAGGGGTGGCACCGGGGAGCTGTTTTTT
d_call: TRBD1
clone_size: -
v_call: TRBV30
j_call: TRBJ2-2

cdr3_aa: CAWRSRDREYGYTF
cdr3_nt: TGTGCCTGGAGAAGTCGGGACAGGGAATATGGCTACACCTTC
d_call: TRBD1
clone_size: -
v_call: TRBV30
j_call: TRBJ1-2

cdr3_aa: CASSLEAGGAGANVLTF
cdr3_nt: TGTGCCAGCAGCTTAGAGGCGGGGGGTGCCGGGGCCAACGTCCTGACTTTC
d_call: TRBD2
clone_size: -
v_call: TRBV7-2
j_call: TRBJ2-6

cdr3_aa: CASSPQSGQGTYEQYF
cdr3_nt: TGCGCCAGCAGCCCGCAGTCGGGACAGGGAACCTACGAGCAGTACTTC
d_call: TRBD1
clone_size: -
v_call: TRBV5-1
j_call: TRBJ2-7

cdr3_aa: CASSLQGAENEQFF
cdr3_nt: TGCGCCAGCAGCTTGCAGGGGGCAGAAAATGAGCAGTTCTTC
d_call: TRBD1
clone_size: -
v_call: TRBV5-1
j_call: TRBJ2-1

cdr3_aa: CASSPQGTGNTIYF
cdr3_nt: TGTGCCAGCTCACCACAGGGCACCGGAAACACCATATATTTT
d_call: -
clone_size: -
v_call: TRBV18
j_call: TRBJ1-3

cdr3_aa: CASSPLFGVGTGELFF
cdr3_nt: TGTGCCAGCAGCCCGCTTTTCGGGGTCGGCACCGGGGAGCTGTTTTTT
d_call: -
clone_size: -
v_call: TRBV7-9
j_call: TRBJ2-2

cdr3_aa: CAWKFFETGGTQYF
cdr3_nt: TGTGCCTGGAAGTTCTTCGAAACCGGTGGGACCCAGTACTTC
d_call: -
clone_size: -
v_call: TRBV30
j_call: TRBJ2-5

cdr3_aa: CASSRSGDQNQPQHF
cdr3_nt: TGCGCCAGCAGCCGGAGCGGGGACCAAAATCAGCCCCAGCATTTT
d_call: -
clone_size: -
v_call: TRBV5-1
j_call: TRBJ1-5

cdr3_aa: CASSLATDNSPLHF
cdr3_nt: TGCGCCAGCAGCTTGGCGACAGATAATTCACCCCTCCACTTT
d_call: -
clone_size: few
v_call: TRBV5-1
j_call: TRBJ1-6

cdr3_aa: CASSPARGLSTDTQYF
cdr3_nt: TGTGCCAGCAGCCCCGCCCGGGGACTGAGCACAGATACGCAGTATTTT
d_call: -
clone_size: -
v_call: TRBV9
j_call: TRBJ2-3

cdr3_aa: CASSRRLAGPQETQYF
cdr3_nt: TGCGCCAGCAGCCGGCGACTAGCGGGGCCGCAAGAGACCCAGTACTTC
d_call: TRBD2
clone_size: -
v_call: TRBV5-1
j_call: TRBJ2-5

cdr3_aa: CAWNRGTYTGELFF
cdr3_nt: TGTGCCTGGAACAGGGGGACCTACACCGGGGAGCTGTTTTTT
d_call: TRBD1
clone_size: -
v_call: TRBV30
j_call: TRBJ2-2

cdr3_aa: CASSRTGTGGNSNQPQHF
cdr3_nt: TGTGCCAGCAGCCGGACTGGGACAGGGGGGAATAGCAATCAGCCCCAGCATTTT
d_call: TRBD1
clone_size: -
v_call: TRBV5-8
j_call: TRBJ1-5

cdr3_aa: CASSQGQGFTGELFF
cdr3_nt: TGTGCCAGCAGCCAAGGACAGGGGTTCACCGGGGAGCTGTTTTTT
d_call: TRBD1
clone_size: few
v_call: TRBV14
j_call: TRBJ2-2

cdr3_aa: CASSFGTGFSGNTIYF
cdr3_nt: TGTGCCAGCAGCTTCGGAACGGGGTTCTCTGGAAACACCATATATTTT
d_call: -
clone_size: -
v_call: TRBV11-2
j_call: TRBJ1-3

cdr3_aa: CASSIASTEAFF
cdr3_nt: TGTGCCAGTAGTATCGCGTCCACTGAAGCTTTCTTT
d_call: -
clone_size: once
v_call: TRBV19
j_call: TRBJ1-1

cdr3_aa: CASSTVGPDGTQYF
cdr3_nt: TGCGCCAGCAGCACCGTCGGCCCCGATGGGACCCAGTACTTC
d_call: -
clone_size: -
v_call: TRBV5-1
j_call: TRBJ2-5

cdr3_aa: CASSELGEQFF
cdr3_nt: TGTGCCAGCAGTGAATTAGGCGAGCAGTTCTTC
d_call: -
clone_size: few
v_call: TRBV25-1
j_call: TRBJ2-1

cdr3_aa: CASSLTVTGELFF
cdr3_nt: TGTGCCAGCAGCTTGACGGTCACCGGGGAGCTGTTTTTT
d_call: -
clone_size: once
v_call: TRBV7-3
j_call: TRBJ2-2

cdr3_aa: CASSQDRHGTPGLETQYF
cdr3_nt: TGTGCCAGCAGCCAAGACCGACATGGGACTCCCGGGCTAGAGACCCAGTACTTC
d_call: -
clone_size: few
v_call: TRBV4-2
j_call: TRBJ2-5

cdr3_aa: CASGQTATLPADTQYF
cdr3_nt: TGTGCCAGTGGCCAGACAGCGACCTTGCCGGCAGATACGCAGTATTTT
d_call: -
clone_size: -
v_call: TRBV19
j_call: TRBJ2-3

cdr3_aa: CASSAVATNEKLFF
cdr3_nt: TGTGCCAGCTCGGCCGTTGCAACTAATGAAAAACTGTTTTTT
d_call: -
clone_size: -
v_call: TRBV6-6
j_call: TRBJ1-4

cdr3_aa: CAWSGAFGYTF
cdr3_nt: TGTGCCTGGAGTGGGGCATTTGGCTACACCTTC
d_call: -
clone_size: -
v_call: TRBV30
j_call: TRBJ1-2

cdr3_aa: CASSGGAVSNEQFF
cdr3_nt: TGTGCCAGCAGCGGGGGGGCCGTAAGCAATGAGCAGTTCTTC
d_call: -
clone_size: -
v_call: TRBV21-1
j_call: TRBJ2-1

cdr3_aa: CASSFLSGGKPYEQYF
cdr3_nt: TGTGCCAGCAGCTTCCTTAGCGGGGGGAAACCCTACGAGCAGTACTTC
d_call: TRBD2
clone_size: many
v_call: TRBV7-6
j_call: TRBJ2-7

cdr3_aa: CASSEAGSYEQYF
cdr3_nt: TGCGCCAGCAGTGAGGCCGGCTCCTACGAGCAGTACTTC
d_call: -
clone_size: -
v_call: TRBV10-2
j_call: TRBJ2-7

cdr3_aa: CAWTGRETQYF
cdr3_nt: TGTGCCTGGACAGGGCGGGAGACCCAGTACTTC
d_call: -
clone_size: -
v_call: TRBV30
j_call: TRBJ2-5

cdr3_aa: CASSPPGLTNTEAFF
cdr3_nt: TGTGCCAGCTCACCACCGGGACTTACGAACACTGAAGCTTTCTTT
d_call: -
clone_size: -
v_call: TRBV18
j_call: TRBJ1-1

cdr3_aa: CASSQENAYPYEQYF
cdr3_nt: TGTGCCAGCAGCCAAGAAAACGCGTACCCCTACGAGCAGTACTTC
d_call: -
clone_size: -
v_call: TRBV6-5
j_call: TRBJ2-7

cdr3_aa: CASSYSTGGREQPQHF
cdr3_nt: TGTGCCAGCAGTTACTCGACAGGGGGCAGGGAACAGCCCCAGCATTTT
d_call: TRBD1
clone_size: once
v_call: TRBV6-6
j_call: TRBJ1-5

cdr3_aa: CASSLDSRGRETQYF
cdr3_nt: TGTGCCAGCAGCTTAGACTCCAGGGGTCGCGAGACCCAGTACTTC
d_call: -
clone_size: -
v_call: TRBV11-3
j_call: TRBJ2-5

cdr3_aa: CASSRDGQETQYF
cdr3_nt: TGTGCCAGCAGCCGGGACGGCCAAGAGACCCAGTACTTC
d_call: -
clone_size: -
v_call: TRBV11-1
j_call: TRBJ2-5

cdr3_aa: CSAGRGGEQYF
cdr3_nt: TGCAGTGCGGGCCGCGGCGGGGAGCAGTACTTC
d_call: -
clone_size: -
v_call: TRBV20-1
j_call: TRBJ2-7

cdr3_aa: CASSLFGVLETQYF
cdr3_nt: TGTGCCAGCAGCTTATTCGGGGTTCTGGAGACCCAGTACTTC
d_call: -
clone_size: -
v_call: TRBV7-9
j_call: TRBJ2-5

cdr3_aa: CASSLAQGTEQYF
cdr3_nt: TGTGCCAGCAGCTTGGCACAGGGGACAGAGCAGTACTTC
d_call: TRBD1
clone_size: -
v_call: TRBV7-8
j_call: TRBJ2-7

cdr3_aa: CSAENTGELFF
cdr3_nt: TGCAGTGCTGAGAACACCGGGGAGCTGTTTTTT
d_call: -
clone_size: few
v_call: TRBV20-1
j_call: TRBJ2-2

cdr3_aa: CAFSRGGGTEAFF
cdr3_nt: TGTGCCTTCTCCAGGGGAGGGGGCACTGAAGCTTTCTTT
d_call: -
clone_size: -
v_call: TRBV30
j_call: TRBJ1-1